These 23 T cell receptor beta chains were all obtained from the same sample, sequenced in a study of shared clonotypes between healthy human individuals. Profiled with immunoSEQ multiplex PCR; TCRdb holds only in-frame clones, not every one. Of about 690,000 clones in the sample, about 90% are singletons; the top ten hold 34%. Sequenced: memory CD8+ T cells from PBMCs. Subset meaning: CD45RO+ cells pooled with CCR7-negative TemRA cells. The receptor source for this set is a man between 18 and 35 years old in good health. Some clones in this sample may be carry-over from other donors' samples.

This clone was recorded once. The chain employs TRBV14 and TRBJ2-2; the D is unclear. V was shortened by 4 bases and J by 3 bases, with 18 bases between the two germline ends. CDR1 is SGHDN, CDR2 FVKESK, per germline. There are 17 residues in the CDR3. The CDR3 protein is CASSRTLARIDTGELFF. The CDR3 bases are TGTGCCAGCAGCCGGACCTTGGCTAGGATTGACACCGGGGAGCTGTTTTTT.

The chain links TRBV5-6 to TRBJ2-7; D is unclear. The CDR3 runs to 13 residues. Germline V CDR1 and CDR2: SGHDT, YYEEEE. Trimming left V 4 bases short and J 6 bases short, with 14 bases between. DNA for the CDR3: TGTGCCAGCAGCCAGGCCCAGAGGCGCGAGCAGTACTTC. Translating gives CASSQAQRREQYF. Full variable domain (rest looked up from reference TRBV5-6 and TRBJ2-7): DAGVTQSPTHLIKTRGQQVTLRCSPKSGHDTVSWYQQALGQGPQFIFQYYEEEERQRGNFPDRFSGHQFPNYSSELNVNALLLGDSALYLCASSQAQRREQYFGPGTRLTVT.

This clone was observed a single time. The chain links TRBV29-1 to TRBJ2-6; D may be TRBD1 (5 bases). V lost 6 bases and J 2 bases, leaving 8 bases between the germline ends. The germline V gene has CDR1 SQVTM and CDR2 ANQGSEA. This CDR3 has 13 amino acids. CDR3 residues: CSVAGPGANVLTF. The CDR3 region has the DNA TGCAGCGTCGCAGGGCCTGGGGCCAACGTCCTGACTTTC.

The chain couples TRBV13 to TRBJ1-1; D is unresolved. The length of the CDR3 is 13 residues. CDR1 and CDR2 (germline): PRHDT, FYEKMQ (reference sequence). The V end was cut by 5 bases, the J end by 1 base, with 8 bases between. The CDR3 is CASSLAENTEAFF. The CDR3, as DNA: TGTGCCAGCAGCCTGGCCGAGAACACTGAAGCTTTCTTT. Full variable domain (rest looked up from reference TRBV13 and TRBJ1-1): AAGVIQSPRHLIKEKRETATLKCYPIPRHDTVYWYQQGPGQDPQFLISFYEKMQSDKGSIPDRFSAQQFSDYHSELNMSSLELGDSALYFCASSLAENTEAFFGQGTRLTVV.

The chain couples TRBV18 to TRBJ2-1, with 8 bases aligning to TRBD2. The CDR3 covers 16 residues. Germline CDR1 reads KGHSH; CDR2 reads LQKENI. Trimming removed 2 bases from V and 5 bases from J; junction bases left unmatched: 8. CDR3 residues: CASSPTGTRTDNEQFF. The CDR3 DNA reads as TGTGCCAGCTCACCAACCGGGACTAGAACCGACAATGAGCAGTTCTTC.

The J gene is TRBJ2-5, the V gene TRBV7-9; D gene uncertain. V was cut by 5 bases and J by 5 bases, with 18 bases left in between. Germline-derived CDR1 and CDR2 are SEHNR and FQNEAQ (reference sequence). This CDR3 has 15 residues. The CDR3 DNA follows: TGTGCCAGCAGCGACCGCCGTTCCCGACTGGAGACCCAGTACTTC. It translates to CASSDRRSRLETQYF.

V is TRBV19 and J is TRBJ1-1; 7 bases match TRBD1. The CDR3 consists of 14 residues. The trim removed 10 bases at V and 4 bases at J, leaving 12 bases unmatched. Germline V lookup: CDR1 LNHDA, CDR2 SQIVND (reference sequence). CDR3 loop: CATSHRGGSTEAFF. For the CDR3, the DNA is TGTGCCACCTCTCACAGGGGCGGGAGCACTGAAGCTTTCTTT.

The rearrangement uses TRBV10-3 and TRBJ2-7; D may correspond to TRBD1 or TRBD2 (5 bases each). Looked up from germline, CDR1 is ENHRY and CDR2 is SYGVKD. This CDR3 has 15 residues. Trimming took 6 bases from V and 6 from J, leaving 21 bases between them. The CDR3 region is CAIRNARDPSLEQYF. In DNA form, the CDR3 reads TGTGCCATCAGAAACGCCAGGGACCCTTCGCTCGAGCAGTACTTC.

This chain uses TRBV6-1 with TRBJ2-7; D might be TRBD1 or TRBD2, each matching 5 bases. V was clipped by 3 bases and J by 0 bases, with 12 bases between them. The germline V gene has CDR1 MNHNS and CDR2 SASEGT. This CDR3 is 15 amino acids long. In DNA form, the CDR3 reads TGTGCCAGCAGTGATGGGACCAGGAGCTCCTACGAGCAGTACTTC. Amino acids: CASSDGTRSSYEQYF.

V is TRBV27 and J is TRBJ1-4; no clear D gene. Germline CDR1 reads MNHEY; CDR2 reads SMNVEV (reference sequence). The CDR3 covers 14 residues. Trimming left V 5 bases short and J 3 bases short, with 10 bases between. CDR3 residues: CASSPRQANEKLFF. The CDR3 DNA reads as TGTGCCAGCAGTCCACGACAAGCTAATGAAAAACTGTTTTTT.

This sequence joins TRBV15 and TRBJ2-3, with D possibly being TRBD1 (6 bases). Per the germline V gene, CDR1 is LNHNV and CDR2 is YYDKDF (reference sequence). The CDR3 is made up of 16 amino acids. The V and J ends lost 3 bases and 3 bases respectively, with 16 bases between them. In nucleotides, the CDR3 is TGTGCCACCAGCAGGGTCCGGGACACCGTAACAGATACGCAGTATTTT. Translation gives CATSRVRDTVTDTQYF.

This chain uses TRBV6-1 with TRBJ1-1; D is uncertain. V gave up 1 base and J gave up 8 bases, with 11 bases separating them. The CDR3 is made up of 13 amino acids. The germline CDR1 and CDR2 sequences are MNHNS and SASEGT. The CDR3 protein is CASSEVSGREAFF. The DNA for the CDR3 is TGTGCCAGCAGTGAAGTCTCCGGGAGGGAAGCTTTCTTT.

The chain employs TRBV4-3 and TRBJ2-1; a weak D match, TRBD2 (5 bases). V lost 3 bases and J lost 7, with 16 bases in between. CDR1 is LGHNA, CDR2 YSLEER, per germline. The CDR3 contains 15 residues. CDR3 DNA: TGCGCCAGCAGCCAGGGTGGGCGGAGAGGGAATGAGCAGTTCTTC. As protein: CASSQGGRRGNEQFF.

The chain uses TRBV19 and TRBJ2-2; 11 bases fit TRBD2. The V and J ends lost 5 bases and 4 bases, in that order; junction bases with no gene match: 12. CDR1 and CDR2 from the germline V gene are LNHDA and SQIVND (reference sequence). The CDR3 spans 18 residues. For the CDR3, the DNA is TGTGCCAGTAGTCCCCGAATATTAGCGGGAGGGTTCACCGGGGAGCTGTTTTTT. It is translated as CASSPRILAGGFTGELFF.

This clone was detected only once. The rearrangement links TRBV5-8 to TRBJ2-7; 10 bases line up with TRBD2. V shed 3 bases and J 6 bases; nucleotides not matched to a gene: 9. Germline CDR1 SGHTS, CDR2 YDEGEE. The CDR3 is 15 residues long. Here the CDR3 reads CASSSAGLASIEQYF. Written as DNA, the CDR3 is TGTGCCAGCAGCTCAGCGGGACTAGCGTCCATCGAGCAGTACTTC.

This CDR3 is CASSAPPDTHSYEQYF. The CDR3 nucleotides are TGTGCCAGCAGTGCCCCCCCGGACACCCATTCCTACGAGCAGTACTTC. The chain uses TRBV27 and TRBJ2-7; weak D call: TRBD1 (5 bases). Trimming cost V 5 bases and J 1 base, with 18 bases left between them. CDR3 size: 16 residues. Germline lookup yields CDR1 MNHEY and CDR2 SMNVEV (reference sequence).

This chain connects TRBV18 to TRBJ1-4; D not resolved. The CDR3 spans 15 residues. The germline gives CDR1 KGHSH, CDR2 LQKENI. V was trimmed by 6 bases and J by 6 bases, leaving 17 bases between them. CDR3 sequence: CASSQRPRRDEKLFF. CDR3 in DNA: TGTGCCAGCTCCCAAAGGCCCCGGCGGGATGAAAAACTGTTTTTT. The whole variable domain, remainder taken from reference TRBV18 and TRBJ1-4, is NAGVMQNPRHLVRRRGQEARLRCSPMKGHSHVYWYRQLPEEGLKFMVYLQKENIIDESGMPKERFSAEFPKEGPSILRIQQVVRGDSAAYFCASSQRPRRDEKLFFGSGTQLSVL.

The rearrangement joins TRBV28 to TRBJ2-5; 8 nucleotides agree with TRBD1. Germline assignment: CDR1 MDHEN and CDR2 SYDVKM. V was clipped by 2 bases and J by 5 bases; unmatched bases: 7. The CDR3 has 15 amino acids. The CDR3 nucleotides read TGTGCCAGCAGTTTAGTCCCAGGGGGCCGCGAGACCCAGTACTTC. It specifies CASSLVPGGRETQYF.

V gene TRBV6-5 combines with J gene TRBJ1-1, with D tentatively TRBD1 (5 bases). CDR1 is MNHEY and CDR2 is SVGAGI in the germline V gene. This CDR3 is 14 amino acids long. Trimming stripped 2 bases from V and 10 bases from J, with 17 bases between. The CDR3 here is CASSYLKTGEGAFF. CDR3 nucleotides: TGTGCCAGCAGTTACCTCAAAACGGGGGAGGGAGCTTTCTTT.

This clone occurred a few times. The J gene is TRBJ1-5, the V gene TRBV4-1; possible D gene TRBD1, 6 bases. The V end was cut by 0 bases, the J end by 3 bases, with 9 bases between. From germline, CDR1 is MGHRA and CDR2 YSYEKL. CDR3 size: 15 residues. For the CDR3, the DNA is TGCGCCAGCAGCCAAGACAGGGGATACAATCAGCCCCAGCATTTT. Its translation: CASSQDRGYNQPQHF.

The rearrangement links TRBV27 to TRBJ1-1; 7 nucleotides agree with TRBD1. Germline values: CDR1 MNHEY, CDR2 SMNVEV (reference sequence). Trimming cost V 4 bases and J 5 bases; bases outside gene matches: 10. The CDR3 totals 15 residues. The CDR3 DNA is TGTGCCAGCAGTTCACGCCCAGGGGGGTGGACTGAAGCTTTCTTT. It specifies CASSSRPGGWTEAFF.

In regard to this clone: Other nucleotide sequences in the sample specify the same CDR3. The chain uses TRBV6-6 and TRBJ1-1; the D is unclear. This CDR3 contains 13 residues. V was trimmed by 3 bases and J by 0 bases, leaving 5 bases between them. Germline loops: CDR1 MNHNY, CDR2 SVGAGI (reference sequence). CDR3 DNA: TGTGCCAGCAGTTATCTAGTGAACACTGAAGCTTTCTTT. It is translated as CASSYLVNTEAFF.

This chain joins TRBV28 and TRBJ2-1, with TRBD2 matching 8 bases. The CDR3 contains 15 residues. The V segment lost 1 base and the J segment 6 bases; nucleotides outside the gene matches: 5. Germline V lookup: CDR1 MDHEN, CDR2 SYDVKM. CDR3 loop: CASSLFREGINEQFF. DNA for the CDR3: TGTGCCAGCAGTTTATTCCGGGAGGGCATCAATGAGCAGTTCTTC.